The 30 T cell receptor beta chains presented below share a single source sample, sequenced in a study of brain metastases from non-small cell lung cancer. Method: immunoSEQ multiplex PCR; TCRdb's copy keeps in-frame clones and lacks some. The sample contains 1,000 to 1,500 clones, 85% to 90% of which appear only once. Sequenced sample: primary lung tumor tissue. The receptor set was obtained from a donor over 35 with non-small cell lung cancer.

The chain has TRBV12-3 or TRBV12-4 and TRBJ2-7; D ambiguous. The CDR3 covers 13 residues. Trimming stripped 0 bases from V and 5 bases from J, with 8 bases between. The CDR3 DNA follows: TGTGCCAGCAGTTTAGCGGGCTTTGACGAGCAGTACTTC. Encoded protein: CASSLAGFDEQYF.

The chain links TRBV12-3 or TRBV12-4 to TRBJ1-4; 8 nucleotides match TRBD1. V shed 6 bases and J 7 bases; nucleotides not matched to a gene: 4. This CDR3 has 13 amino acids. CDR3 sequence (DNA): TGTGCCAGCAGGGGGGACAGGAGTGAAAAACTGTTTTTT. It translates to CASRGDRSEKLFF.

The CDR3 loop is CASSSTTGHYGYTF. The CDR3 DNA reads as TGTGCCAGCAGTTCCACTACAGGGCATTATGGCTACACCTTC. The chain uses TRBV27 and TRBJ1-2; TRBD1 might be the D (6 bases). V gave up 4 bases and J gave up 5 bases, with 14 bases separating them. This CDR3 has 14 residues. Germline CDR1 reads MNHEY; CDR2 reads SMNVEV (reference sequence).

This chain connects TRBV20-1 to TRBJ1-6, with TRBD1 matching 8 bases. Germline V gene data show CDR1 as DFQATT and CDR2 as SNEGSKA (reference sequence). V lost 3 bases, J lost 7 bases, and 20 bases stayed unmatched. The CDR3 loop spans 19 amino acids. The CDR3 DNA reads TGCAGTGCTAGTGCCCCCGGGACAGGCGCGCCGGGGGAGAATTCACCCCTCCACTTT. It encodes CSASAPGTGAPGENSPLHF.

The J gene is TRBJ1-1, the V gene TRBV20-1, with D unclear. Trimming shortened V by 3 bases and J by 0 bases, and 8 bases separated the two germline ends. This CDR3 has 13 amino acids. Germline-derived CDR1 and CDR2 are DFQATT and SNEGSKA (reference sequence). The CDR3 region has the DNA TGCAGTGCTAGTTTCCAGCTGAACACTGAAGCTTTCTTT. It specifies CSASFQLNTEAFF.

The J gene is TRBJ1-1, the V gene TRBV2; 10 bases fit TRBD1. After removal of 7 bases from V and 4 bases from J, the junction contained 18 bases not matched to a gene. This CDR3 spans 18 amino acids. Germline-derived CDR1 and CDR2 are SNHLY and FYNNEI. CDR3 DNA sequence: TGTGCCAGCACAAGACAGGGGGCCAGTATCTTGGGGGGCACTGAAGCTTTCTTT. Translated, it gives CASTRQGASILGGTEAFF.

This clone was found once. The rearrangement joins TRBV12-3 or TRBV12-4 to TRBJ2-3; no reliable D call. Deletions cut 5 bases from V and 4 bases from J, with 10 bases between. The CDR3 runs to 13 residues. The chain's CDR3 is CASSRQSADTQYF. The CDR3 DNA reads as TGTGCCAGCAGTCGCCAAAGCGCAGATACGCAGTATTTT.

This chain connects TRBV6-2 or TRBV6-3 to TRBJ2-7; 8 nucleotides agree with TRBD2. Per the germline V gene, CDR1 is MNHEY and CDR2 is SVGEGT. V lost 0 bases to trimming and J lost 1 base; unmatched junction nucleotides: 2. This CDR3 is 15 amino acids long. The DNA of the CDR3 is TGTGCCAGCAGTTACTCGACGGGAGGGTCCTACGAGCAGTACTTC. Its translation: CASSYSTGGSYEQYF.

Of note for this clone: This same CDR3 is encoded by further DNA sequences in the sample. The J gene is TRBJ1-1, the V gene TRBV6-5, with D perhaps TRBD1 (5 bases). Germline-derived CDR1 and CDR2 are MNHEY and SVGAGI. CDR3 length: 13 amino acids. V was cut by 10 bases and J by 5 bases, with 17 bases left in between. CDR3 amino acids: CATGAGPLTEAFF. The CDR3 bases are TGTGCCACCGGGGCGGGACCCCTTACTGAAGCTTTCTTT.

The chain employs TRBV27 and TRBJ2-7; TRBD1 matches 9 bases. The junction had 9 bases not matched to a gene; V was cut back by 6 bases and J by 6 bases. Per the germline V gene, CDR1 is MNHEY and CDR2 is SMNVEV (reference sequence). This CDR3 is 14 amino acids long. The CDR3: CASSSGTGIGEQYF. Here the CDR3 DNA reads TGTGCCAGCAGCTCCGGGACAGGGATTGGCGAGCAGTACTTC.

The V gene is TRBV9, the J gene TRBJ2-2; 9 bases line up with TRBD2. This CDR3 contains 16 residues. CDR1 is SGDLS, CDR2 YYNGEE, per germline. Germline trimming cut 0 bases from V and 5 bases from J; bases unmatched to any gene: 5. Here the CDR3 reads CASSVGTSALTGELFF. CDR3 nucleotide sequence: TGTGCCAGCAGCGTAGGGACTAGCGCCTTAACCGGGGAGCTGTTTTTT.

The CDR3 here is CSANQGNIQYF. The CDR3 nucleotides read TGCAGTGCTAATCAGGGTAACATTCAGTACTTC. The chain couples TRBV20-1 to TRBJ2-4; D possibly corresponds to TRBD1 (5 bases). This CDR3 has 11 residues. Germline assignment: CDR1 DFQATT and CDR2 SNEGSKA (reference sequence). Trimming took 4 bases from V and 7 from J, leaving 8 bases between them.

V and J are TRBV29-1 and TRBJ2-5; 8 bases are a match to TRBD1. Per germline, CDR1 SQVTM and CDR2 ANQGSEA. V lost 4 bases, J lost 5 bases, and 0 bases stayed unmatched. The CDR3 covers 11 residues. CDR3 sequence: CSVGTGETQYF. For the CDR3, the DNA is TGCAGCGTTGGGACAGGGGAGACCCAGTACTTC.

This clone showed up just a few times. The CDR3 DNA is TGTGCCAGCAGCTTGGGAGGGTATAATTCACCCCTCCACTTT. It is translated as CASSLGGYNSPLHF. The chain is built from TRBV5-4 and TRBJ1-6; D is uncertain. V was clipped by 0 bases and J by 4 bases, with 5 bases between them. Germline V lookup: CDR1 SGHNT, CDR2 YYREEE (reference sequence). The CDR3 length is 14 residues.

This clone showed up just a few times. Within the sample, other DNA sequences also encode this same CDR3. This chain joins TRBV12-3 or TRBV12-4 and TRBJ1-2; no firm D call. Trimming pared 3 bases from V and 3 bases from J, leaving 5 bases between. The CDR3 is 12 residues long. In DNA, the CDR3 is TGTGCCAGCAGTTTTGGCCACTATGGCTACACCTTC. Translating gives CASSFGHYGYTF.

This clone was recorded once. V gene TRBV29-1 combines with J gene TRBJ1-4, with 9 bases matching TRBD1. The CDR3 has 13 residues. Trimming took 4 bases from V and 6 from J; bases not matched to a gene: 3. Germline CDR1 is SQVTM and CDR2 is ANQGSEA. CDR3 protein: CSVGRTGDEKLFF. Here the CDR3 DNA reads TGCAGCGTTGGAAGGACAGGGGATGAAAAACTGTTTTTT.

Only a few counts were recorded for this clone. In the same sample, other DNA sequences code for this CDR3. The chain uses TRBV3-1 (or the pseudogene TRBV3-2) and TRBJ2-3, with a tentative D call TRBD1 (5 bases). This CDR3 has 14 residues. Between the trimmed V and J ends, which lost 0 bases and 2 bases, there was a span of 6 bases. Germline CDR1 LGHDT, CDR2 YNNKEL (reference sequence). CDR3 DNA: TGTGCCAGCAGCCAAGAACAGGTCACAGATACGCAGTATTTT. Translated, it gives CASSQEQVTDTQYF.

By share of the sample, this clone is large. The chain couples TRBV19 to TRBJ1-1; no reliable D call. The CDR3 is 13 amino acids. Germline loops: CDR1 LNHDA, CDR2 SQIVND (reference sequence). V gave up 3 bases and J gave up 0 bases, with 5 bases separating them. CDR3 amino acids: CASSMLMNTEAFF. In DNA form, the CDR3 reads TGTGCCAGTAGTATGTTGATGAACACTGAAGCTTTCTTT.

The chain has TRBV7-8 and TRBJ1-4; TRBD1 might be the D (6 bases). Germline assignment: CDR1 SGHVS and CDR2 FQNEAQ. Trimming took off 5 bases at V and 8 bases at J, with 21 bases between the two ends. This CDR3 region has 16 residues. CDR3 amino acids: CASSPYRLGAYEKLFF. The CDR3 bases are TGTGCCAGCAGCCCATATCGTTTGGGGGCTTACGAAAAACTGTTTTTT.

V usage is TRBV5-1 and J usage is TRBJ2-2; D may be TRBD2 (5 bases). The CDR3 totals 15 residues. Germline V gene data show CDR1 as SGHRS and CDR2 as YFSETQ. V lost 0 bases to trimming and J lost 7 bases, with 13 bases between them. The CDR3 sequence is CASSLGFGMDGELFF. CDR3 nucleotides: TGCGCCAGCAGCTTGGGTTTCGGGATGGACGGGGAGCTGTTTTTT.

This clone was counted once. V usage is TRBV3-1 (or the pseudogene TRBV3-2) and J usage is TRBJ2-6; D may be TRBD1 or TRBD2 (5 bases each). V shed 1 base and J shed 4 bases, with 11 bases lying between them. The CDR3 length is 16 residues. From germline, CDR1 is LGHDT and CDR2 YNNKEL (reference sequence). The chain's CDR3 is CASSQGVGDGANVLTF. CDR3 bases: TGTGCCAGCAGCCAAGGGGTGGGGGACGGGGCCAACGTCCTGACTTTC.

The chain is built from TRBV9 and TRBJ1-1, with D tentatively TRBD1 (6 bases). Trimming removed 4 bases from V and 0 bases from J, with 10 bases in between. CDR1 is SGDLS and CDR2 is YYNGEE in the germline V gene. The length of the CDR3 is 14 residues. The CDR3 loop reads CASSPGQMNTEAFF. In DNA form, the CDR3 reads TGTGCCAGCAGCCCCGGACAGATGAACACTGAAGCTTTCTTT.

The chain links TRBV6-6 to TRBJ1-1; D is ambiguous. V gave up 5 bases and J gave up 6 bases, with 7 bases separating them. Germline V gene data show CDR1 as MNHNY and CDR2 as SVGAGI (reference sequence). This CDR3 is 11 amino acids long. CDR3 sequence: CASSHGAEAFF. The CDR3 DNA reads TGTGCCAGCAGTCACGGGGCTGAAGCTTTCTTT.

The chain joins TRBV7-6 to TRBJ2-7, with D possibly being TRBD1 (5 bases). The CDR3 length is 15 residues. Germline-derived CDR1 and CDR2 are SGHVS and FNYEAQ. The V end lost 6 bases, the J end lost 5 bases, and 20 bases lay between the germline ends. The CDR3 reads CASSPRTRGKDEQYF. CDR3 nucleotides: TGTGCCAGCAGTCCCAGGACAAGGGGTAAAGACGAGCAGTACTTC.

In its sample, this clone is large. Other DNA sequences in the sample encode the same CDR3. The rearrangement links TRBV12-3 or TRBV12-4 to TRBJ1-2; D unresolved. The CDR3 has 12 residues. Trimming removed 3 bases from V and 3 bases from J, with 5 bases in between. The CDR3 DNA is TGTGCCAGCAGTTTCGGCCACTATGGCTACACCTTC. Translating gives CASSFGHYGYTF.

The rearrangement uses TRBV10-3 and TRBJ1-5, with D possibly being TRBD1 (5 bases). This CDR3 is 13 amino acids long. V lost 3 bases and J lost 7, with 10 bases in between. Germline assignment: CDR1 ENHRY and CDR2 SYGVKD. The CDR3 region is CAISDMGGQPQHF. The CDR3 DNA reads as TGTGCCATCAGTGATATGGGGGGGCAGCCCCAGCATTTT.

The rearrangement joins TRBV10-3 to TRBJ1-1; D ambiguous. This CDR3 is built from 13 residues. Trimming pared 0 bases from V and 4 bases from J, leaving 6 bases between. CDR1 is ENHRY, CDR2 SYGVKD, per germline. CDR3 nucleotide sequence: TGTGCCATCAGTGAGTCGAAGGGCACTGAAGCTTTCTTT. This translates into CAISESKGTEAFF.

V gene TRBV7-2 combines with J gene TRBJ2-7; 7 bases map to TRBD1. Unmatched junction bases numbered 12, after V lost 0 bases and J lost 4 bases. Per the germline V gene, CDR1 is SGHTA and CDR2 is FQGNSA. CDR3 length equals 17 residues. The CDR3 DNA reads TGTGCCAGCAGCTTAGCTGGGACAGTCTTTTGGGGTTACGAGCAGTACTTC. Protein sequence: CASSLAGTVFWGYEQYF.

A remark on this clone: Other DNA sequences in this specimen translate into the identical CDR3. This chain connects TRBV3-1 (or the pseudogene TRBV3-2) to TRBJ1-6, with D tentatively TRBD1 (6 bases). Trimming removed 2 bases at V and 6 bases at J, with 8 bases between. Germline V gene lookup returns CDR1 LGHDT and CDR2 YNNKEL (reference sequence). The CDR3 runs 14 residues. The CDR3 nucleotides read TGTGCCAGCAGCCAACTAGGGGGTAATTCACCCCTCCACTTT. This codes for CASSQLGGNSPLHF.

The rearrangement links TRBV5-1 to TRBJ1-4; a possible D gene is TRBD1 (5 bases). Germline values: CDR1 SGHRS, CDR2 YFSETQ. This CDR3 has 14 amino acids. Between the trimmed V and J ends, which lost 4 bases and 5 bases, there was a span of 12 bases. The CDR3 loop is CASSPGGANEKLFF. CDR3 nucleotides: TGCGCCAGCAGCCCCGGTGGGGCAAATGAAAAACTGTTTTTT.